The next 20 T cell receptor beta chains were all read from a single sample in a study of T-cell reconstitution after alpha-beta-depleted transplantation in children. A TCRbeta library incorporating unique molecular identifiers was prepared. TCRdb re-called the PCR reads with MiXCR, one entry per CDR3 protein. The sample shows about 76,000 distinct CDR3 sequences, 11% to 15% of them seen only once. Sequenced material: PBMCs, mostly from graft donor cells, taken 180 days after TCRalphabeta/CD19-depleted stem cell transplant. The source is a male patient aged 2-9 years who had a stem cell transplant for acute lymphoblastic leukemia, so the T cells may come from the graft donor.

The chain combines TRBV12-3 or TRBV12-4 with TRBJ2-7; tentative D call: TRBD2 (5 bases). The CDR3 length is 14 residues. V lost 4 bases and J 2 bases, leaving 12 bases between the germline ends. CDR3 sequence (DNA): TGTGCCAGCAGTTCCGGGGTAGTTCCCTACGAGCAGTACTTC. This sequence encodes CASSSGVVPYEQYF.

The chain links TRBV4-3 to TRBJ2-5, with D tentatively TRBD2 (6 bases). The CDR3 runs 15 residues. V was clipped by 5 bases and J by 13 bases, with 26 bases between them. Per germline, CDR1 LGHNA and CDR2 YSLEER. CDR3 sequence (DNA): TGCGCCAGCAGCTTCGATAGGGATAGCGGAGCTCCTCTGTACTTC. Protein product: CASSFDRDSGAPLYF.

The rearrangement uses TRBV20-1 and TRBJ1-5, with D unresolved. The germline V gene encodes CDR1 DFQATT and CDR2 SNEGSKA (reference sequence). The CDR3 has 13 amino acids. V lost 2 bases to trimming and J lost 4 bases, with 9 bases between them. The CDR3 DNA sequence: TGCAGTGCTAGACGCCAGCTAAATCAGCCCCAGCATTTT. It specifies CSARRQLNQPQHF.

The chain links TRBV5-6 to TRBJ1-2; D remains unclear. V was clipped by 4 bases and J by 8 bases, with 9 bases between them. The CDR3 spans 11 residues. Germline V gives CDR1 SGHDT, CDR2 YYEEEE. The CDR3 sequence is CASSISYGYTF. The CDR3 DNA sequence: TGTGCCAGCAGCATAAGTTACGGCTACACCTTC.

Only a few counts were recorded for this clonotype. The chain's CDR3 is CSAKGVPGQPQHF. The CDR3 DNA reads TGCAGTGCTAAAGGGGTGCCCGGTCAGCCCCAGCATTTT. The chain links TRBV20-1 to TRBJ1-5, with D possibly matching TRBD1 (5 bases). Germline-derived CDR1 and CDR2 are DFQATT and SNEGSKA (reference sequence). V lost 4 bases and J lost 6, with 13 bases in between. The CDR3 is made up of 13 amino acids.

The J gene is TRBJ2-4, the V gene TRBV7-6; perhaps TRBD1 as D (6 bases). The CDR3 spans 17 residues. Germline-derived CDR1 and CDR2 are SGHVS and FNYEAQ. Trimming removed 5 bases at V and 0 bases at J, with 17 bases between. CDR3 DNA sequence: TGTGCCAGCAGCCTACAGAGGGGGATACTAGCCAAAAACATTCAGTACTTC. Amino acids: CASSLQRGILAKNIQYF.

Note on this clonotype: It may be a read error: a sequence one base away is much more abundant. CDR3 protein: CAISEGRLIYEQYF. The CDR3 bases are TGTGCCATCAGTGAGGGCAGACTTATCTACGAGCAGTACTTC. This chain links TRBV10-3 with TRBJ2-7, with D uncertain. The V end lost 2 bases, the J end lost 3 bases, and 11 bases lay between the germline ends. CDR1 and CDR2 from the germline V gene are ENHRY and SYGVKD. CDR3 length: 14 residues.

The chain is built from TRBV28 and TRBJ2-5; possible D gene TRBD2, 6 bases. CDR3 length: 12 amino acids. Per germline, CDR1 MDHEN and CDR2 SYDVKM. The V and J ends lost 3 bases and 5 bases respectively, with 7 bases between them. The CDR3 region is CASSFRGETQYF. The CDR3 DNA reads TGTGCCAGCAGTTTCCGGGGGGAGACCCAGTACTTC.

This clonotype was observed a few times. V is TRBV7-9 and J is TRBJ2-7; 9 nucleotides align to TRBD1. V lost 5 bases to trimming and J lost 6 bases; unmatched junction nucleotides: 11. CDR1 and CDR2 (germline): SEHNR, FQNEAQ (reference sequence). The CDR3 covers 15 residues. CDR3 protein: CASSPRDREGGEQYF. The CDR3, as DNA: TGTGCCAGCAGCCCCCGGGACAGGGAAGGGGGCGAGCAGTACTTC.

This clonotype was seen only a few times. This chain connects TRBV5-1 to TRBJ2-1; 10 bases fit TRBD2. This CDR3 is built from 16 residues. With V trimmed by 3 bases and J by 3 bases, 6 bases remained unmatched. Germline lookup yields CDR1 SGHRS and CDR2 YFSETQ. The CDR3 sequence is CASSSTSGENYNEQFF. For the CDR3, the DNA is TGCGCCAGCAGCTCTACTAGCGGGGAGAACTACAATGAGCAGTTCTTC.

This clonotype was seen more than once but under ten times. CDR3 nucleotides: TGTGCCAGCAGCTTCCAGAGCTCCTACGAGCAGTACTTC. Protein: CASSFQSSYEQYF. The V and J genes are TRBV11-2 and TRBJ2-7, with D unresolved. The CDR3 has 13 amino acids. The V gene lost 3 bases and the J gene lost 0 bases, with 6 bases spanning the gap. Germline lookup yields CDR1 SGHAT and CDR2 FQNNGV.

This clonotype was picked up many times. This sequence joins TRBV6-5 and TRBJ2-1, with D tentatively TRBD2 (7 bases). The CDR3 loop spans 15 amino acids. Trimming took off 2 bases at V and 6 bases at J, with 14 bases between the two ends. Germline V gives CDR1 MNHEY, CDR2 SVGAGI. The CDR3 here is CASSYPGGRGNEQFF. For the CDR3, the DNA is TGTGCCAGCAGTTACCCGGGGGGCCGGGGCAATGAGCAGTTCTTC.

The rearrangement links TRBV5-1 to TRBJ1-4; 9 bases are shared with TRBD1. The CDR3 has 14 residues. CDR1 is SGHRS, CDR2 YFSETQ, per germline. Trimming at V came to 4 bases and at J to 8 bases, leaving 6 bases not matched to a gene. The CDR3 coding sequence is TGCGCCAGCAGCATCGGGACAGGGCGAGAAAAACTGTTTTTT. It encodes CASSIGTGREKLFF.

This clonotype was counted once. The chain is built from TRBV2 and TRBJ1-2; D uncertain. The V gene's germline CDR1 is SNHLY and CDR2 FYNNEI. The CDR3 is made up of 14 amino acids. V was pared by 6 bases and J by 6 bases, with 17 bases between. DNA of the CDR3: TGTGCCAGCAGCCCAGATAAGGACCTAGATGGCTACACCTTC. It codes for CASSPDKDLDGYTF.

Details on this clonotype: A single base separates this from a much larger clone, so it may be a read error. This sequence joins TRBV20-1 and TRBJ2-7; 11 nucleotides agree with TRBD2. The CDR3 extends over 14 amino acids. Losses at the gene ends were 1 base for V and 3 bases for J; bases not matched to a gene: 2. Looked up from germline, CDR1 is DFQATT and CDR2 is SNEGSKA (reference sequence). In nucleotides, the CDR3 is TGCAGTGCTAGAGGCCTAGCGGGAGGCTACGAGCAGTACTTC. Its translation: CSARGLAGGYEQYF.

The chain links TRBV6-5 to TRBJ2-7; maybe TRBD2 (5 bases). The CDR3 runs 15 residues. The germline V gene encodes CDR1 MNHEY and CDR2 SVGAGI. V lost 2 bases to trimming and J lost 1 base, with 12 bases between them. This CDR3 is CASSYKRSLSYEQYF. CDR3 DNA: TGTGCCAGCAGTTACAAGCGGTCCTTATCCTACGAGCAGTACTTC.

This clonotype was detected a few times. The V call is TRBV18, the J call TRBJ2-7; possible D gene TRBD2, 6 bases. This CDR3 region has 16 residues. Trimming shortened V by 3 bases and J by 4 bases, and 19 bases separated the two germline ends. Germline-derived CDR1 and CDR2 are KGHSH and LQKENI. In nucleotides, the CDR3 is TGTGCCAGCTCACCGCCCCGACGGGGGATCGCGTACGAGCAGTACTTC. It yields the protein CASSPPRRGIAYEQYF.

This clonotype was counted between two and nine times. The rearrangement joins TRBV25-1 to TRBJ2-7; D remains unclear. The CDR3 contains 14 residues. V was pared by 0 bases and J by 3 bases, with 9 bases between. CDR1 is MGHDK, CDR2 SYGVNS, per germline. The CDR3 nucleotides read TGTGCCAGCAGTGAATATGAGGCAGTCTACGAGCAGTACTTC. The encoded protein is CASSEYEAVYEQYF.

Only a few counts were recorded for this clonotype. The V call is TRBV10-3, the J call TRBJ2-1; 11 nucleotides line up with TRBD2. The germline V gene encodes CDR1 ENHRY and CDR2 SYGVKD. This CDR3 has 15 amino acids. V lost 6 bases to trimming and J lost 7 bases; unmatched junction nucleotides: 8. The CDR3 sequence is CAIRSLAGAVNEQFF. The CDR3 DNA is TGTGCCATCAGGTCACTAGCGGGAGCCGTAAATGAGCAGTTCTTC.

The table lists this clonotype with a few counts. V usage is TRBV20-1 and J usage is TRBJ2-5; a possible D gene is TRBD2 (5 bases). CDR3 length: 12 amino acids. Germline loops: CDR1 DFQATT, CDR2 SNEGSKA (reference sequence). Trimming took off 5 bases at V and 5 bases at J, with 12 bases between the two ends. The CDR3 DNA follows: TGCAGTGCTCCGGAGAGGGTGGAGACCCAGTACTTC. Translated, it gives CSAPERVETQYF.